These 18 T cell receptor beta chains came from one sample sequenced in a study of T cells in Graves' hyperthyroidism and ophthalmopathy. TCR beta CDR3 regions were amplified from RNA. Using the HTBI primer set, a first-round RT-PCR was run on the TCR CDR3. TCRdb itself ran the multiplex PCR reads through MiXCR, one entry per CDR3 protein. Of a few hundred thousand distinct CDR3 sequences listed, 15% to 19% were seen once; the top ten hold about 7%. Sequenced: blood. These receptors all stem from a woman in her thirties with Graves' hyperthyroidism.

In its sample, this clonotype was seen many times. The gene calls are TRBV5-1 and TRBJ2-1; TRBD2 matches at 11 bases. The V and J ends lost 4 bases and 1 base, in that order; junction bases with no gene match: 4. Germline lookup yields CDR1 SGHRS and CDR2 YFSETQ. This CDR3 has 16 residues. The CDR3: CASSETSGMSYNEQFF. DNA for the CDR3: TGCGCCAGCAGCGAGACTAGCGGGATGTCCTACAATGAGCAGTTCTTC. The full variable domain, in which reference TRBV5-1 and TRBJ2-1 provide the parts outside the CDR3, is KAGVTQTPRYLIKTRGQQVTLSCSPISGHRSVSWYQQTPGQGLQFLFEYFSETQRNKGNFPGRFSGRQFSNSRSEMNVSTLELGDSALYLCASSETSGMSYNEQFFGPGTRLTVL.

This clonotype was seen at least ten times. The chain recombines TRBV14 with TRBJ2-5; the D is unclear. The CDR3 has 16 amino acids. V was pared by 4 bases and J by 5 bases, with 20 bases between. Germline-derived CDR1 and CDR2 are SGHDN and FVKESK. The CDR3 nucleotides read TGTGCCAGCAGCCCCCTCCTAGTCAGACCTTCGGAGACCCAGTACTTC. Translation: CASSPLLVRPSETQYF.

This clonotype was seen many times. The rearrangement joins TRBV6-5 to TRBJ2-1, with 8 bases aligning to TRBD2. Unmatched junction bases numbered 6, after V lost 2 bases and J lost 6 bases. Germline V gene data show CDR1 as MNHEY and CDR2 as SVGAGI. The CDR3 extends over 15 amino acids. In DNA, the CDR3 is TGTGCCAGCAGTTACCCAGGGACTAGTGTCAATGAGCAGTTCTTC. This codes for CASSYPGTSVNEQFF.

Only a few counts were recorded for this clonotype. The genes are TRBV20-1 and TRBJ2-1; TRBD2 aligns across 9 bases. V gave up 2 bases and J gave up 2 bases; unmatched junction bases: 16. Looked up from germline, CDR1 is DFQATT and CDR2 is SNEGSKA (reference sequence). The CDR3 runs to 19 residues. The DNA of the CDR3 is TGCAGTGCTAGACTACCTAGCGGGATAAACCTCGACGCCTACAATGAGCAGTTCTTC. Its protein product is CSARLPSGINLDAYNEQFF.

At least ten counts were recorded for this clonotype. CDR3 protein: CAWSVETTSGNTIYF. The CDR3 DNA reads as TGTGCCTGGAGTGTCGAGACCACCTCTGGAAACACCATATATTTT. V usage is TRBV30 and J usage is TRBJ1-3; D gene unclear. V was pared by 0 bases and J by 0 bases, with 9 bases between. Per the germline V gene, CDR1 is GTSNPN and CDR2 is SVGIG (reference sequence). The CDR3 sequence is 15 residues long.

CDR3 protein: CAWKGQFYNEQFF. For the CDR3, the DNA is TGTGCCTGGAAGGGACAGTTCTACAATGAGCAGTTCTTC. The chain joins TRBV30 to TRBJ2-1, with 7 bases matching TRBD1. The germline V gene encodes CDR1 GTSNPN and CDR2 SVGIG (reference sequence). There are 13 residues in the CDR3. V lost 4 bases and J lost 3; bases outside the gene matches: 3.

This clonotype was seen repeatedly, ten times or more. The chain couples TRBV6-5 to TRBJ2-3; 12 bases line up with TRBD2. This CDR3 has 18 residues. CDR1 and CDR2 (germline): MNHEY, SVGAGI. V was pared by 2 bases and J by 2 bases, with 8 bases of the junction left unmatched. CDR3 nucleotides: TGTGCCAGCAGTTACGGGATCCTAGCGGGAGGGCTCACAGATACGCAGTATTTT. Translation gives CASSYGILAGGLTDTQYF.

Worth noting for this clonotype: Just one base apart from a much larger clone, this may be a read error. The J gene is TRBJ1-1, the V gene TRBV20-1; a possible D gene is TRBD1 (5 bases). The germline gives CDR1 DFQATT, CDR2 SNEGSKA (reference sequence). The V and J ends lost 5 bases and 7 bases respectively, with 11 bases between them. The CDR3 length is 11 residues. For the CDR3, the DNA is TGCAGTGCTGGGGACCTAGGTGAAGCTTTCTTT. Its translation: CSAGDLGEAFF.

This clonotype was recorded at least ten times. V gene TRBV28 combines with J gene TRBJ2-5; D remains ambiguous. V lost 5 bases, J lost 5 bases, and 12 bases lay in between. CDR1 MDHEN and CDR2 SYDVKM come from the germline V gene. The CDR3 sequence is 13 residues long. The CDR3 nucleotides are TGTGCCAGCAGTACCCCTGGTCGGGAGACCCAGTACTTC. Its protein is CASSTPGRETQYF.

The chain joins TRBV19 to TRBJ1-5; no definite D call. The germline V gene has CDR1 LNHDA and CDR2 SQIVND (reference sequence). The CDR3 has 16 amino acids. The ends were cut back, 4 bases at V and 0 bases at J, with 13 bases in the middle. CDR3 in amino acids: CASSRGDWNSNQPQHF. CDR3 nucleotide sequence: TGTGCCAGTAGTAGGGGAGACTGGAATAGCAATCAGCCCCAGCATTTT.

The chain couples TRBV30 to TRBJ1-5; D remains unclear. Germline V gene data show CDR1 as GTSNPN and CDR2 as SVGIG (reference sequence). V was trimmed by 1 base and J by 4 bases, leaving 11 bases between them. The CDR3 runs 14 residues. CDR3 sequence: CAWSAKRENQPQHF. CDR3 sequence (DNA): TGTGCCTGGAGTGCGAAGCGGGAGAATCAGCCCCAGCATTTT.

CDR3 protein: CARMGVTQHF. The CDR3 nucleotides are TGTGCCAGGATGGGGGTGACCCAGCATTTT. V is TRBV11-2 and J is TRBJ1-5; TRBD1 might be the D (5 bases). Germline lookup yields CDR1 SGHAT and CDR2 FQNNGV. The V and J ends lost 9 bases and 11 bases respectively, with 11 bases between them. The CDR3 runs 10 residues. Full variable domain (rest looked up from reference TRBV11-2 and TRBJ1-5): EAGVAQSPRYKIIEKRQSVAFWCNPISGHATLYWYQQILGQGPKLLIQFQNNGVVDDSQLPKDRFSAERLKGVDSTLKIQPAKLEDSAVYLCARMGVTQHFGDGTRLSIL.

This clonotype was counted at least ten times. The chain employs TRBV6-1 and TRBJ2-7; D might be TRBD2 (5 bases). The germline V gene encodes CDR1 MNHNS and CDR2 SASEGT. The CDR3 covers 15 residues. Trimming took 6 bases from V and 2 from J, leaving 17 bases between them. CDR3 nucleotides: TGTGCCAGCAGCTATACTAGAGTCCCCACCTACGAGCAGTACTTC. It yields the protein CASSYTRVPTYEQYF.

Ten or more counts support this clonotype. This chain links TRBV5-8 with TRBJ2-1, with a tentative D call TRBD2 (6 bases). Trimming stripped 3 bases from V and 8 bases from J, with 12 bases between. There are 13 residues in the CDR3. Germline V gives CDR1 SGHTS, CDR2 YDEGEE. For the CDR3, the DNA is TGTGCCAGCAGCTCACCAACGGGGGATGAGCAGTTCTTC. As protein: CASSSPTGDEQFF.

This CDR3 reads CASSLTSSGRAGELFF. Here the CDR3 DNA reads TGTGCCAGCAGCTTAACCTCTAGCGGGAGGGCCGGGGAGCTGTTTTTT. The J gene is TRBJ2-2, the V gene TRBV7-2; TRBD2 matches at 12 bases. The germline gives CDR1 SGHTA, CDR2 FQGNSA. The CDR3 spans 16 residues. Trimming took 2 bases from V and 6 from J; bases not matched to a gene: 4.

The table lists this clonotype with many counts. The rearrangement uses TRBV7-2 and TRBJ1-2; D possibly corresponds to TRBD1 (5 bases). The CDR3 consists of 13 residues. Trimming took 1 base from V and 8 from J, leaving 11 bases between them. Germline CDR1 and CDR2: SGHTA and FQGNSA. The CDR3 sequence: CASSLVRGGGYTF. DNA of the CDR3: TGTGCCAGCAGCTTAGTGAGGGGCGGGGGCTACACCTTC.

This clonotype was picked up many times. The chain uses TRBV18 and TRBJ2-3; a weak D match, TRBD2 (5 bases). V shed 3 bases and J shed 5 bases, with 6 bases lying between them. Germline loops: CDR1 KGHSH, CDR2 LQKENI. The CDR3 sequence is 12 residues long. CDR3 coding DNA: TGTGCCAGCTCACCCGCGGGAGATACGCAGTATTTT. Protein sequence: CASSPAGDTQYF.

This clonotype was found many times. The DNA of the CDR3 is TGCAGCGTTCCCCAAAACTCTCTAGCGGCGAGGGACAATGAGCAGTTCTTC. Translating gives CSVPQNSLAARDNEQFF. V is TRBV29-1 and J is TRBJ2-1, with 7 bases lining up with TRBD2. V shed 5 bases and J 5 bases; nucleotides not matched to a gene: 18. The V gene's germline CDR1 is SQVTM and CDR2 ANQGSEA. The length of the CDR3 is 17 residues.